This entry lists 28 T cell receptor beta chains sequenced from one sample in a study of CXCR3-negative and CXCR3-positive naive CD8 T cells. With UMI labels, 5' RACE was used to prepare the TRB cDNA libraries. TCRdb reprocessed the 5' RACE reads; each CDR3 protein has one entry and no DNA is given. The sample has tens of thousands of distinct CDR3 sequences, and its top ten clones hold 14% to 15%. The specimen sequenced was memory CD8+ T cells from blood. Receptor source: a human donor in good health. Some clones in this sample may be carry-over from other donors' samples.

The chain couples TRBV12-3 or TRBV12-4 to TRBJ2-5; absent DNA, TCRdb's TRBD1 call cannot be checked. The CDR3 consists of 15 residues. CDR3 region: CASSPRTGPWETQYF.

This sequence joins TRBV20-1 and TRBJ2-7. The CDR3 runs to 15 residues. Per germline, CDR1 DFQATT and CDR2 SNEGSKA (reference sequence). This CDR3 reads CSARDGIRSRYEQYF.

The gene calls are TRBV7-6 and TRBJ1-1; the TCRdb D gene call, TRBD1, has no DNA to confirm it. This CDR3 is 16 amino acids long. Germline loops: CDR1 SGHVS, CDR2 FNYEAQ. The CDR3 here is CASSYKTGGRGTEAFF.

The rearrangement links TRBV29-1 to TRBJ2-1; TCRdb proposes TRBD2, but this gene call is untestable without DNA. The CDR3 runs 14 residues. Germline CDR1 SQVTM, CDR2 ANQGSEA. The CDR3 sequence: CSGGVTSGGNEQFF.

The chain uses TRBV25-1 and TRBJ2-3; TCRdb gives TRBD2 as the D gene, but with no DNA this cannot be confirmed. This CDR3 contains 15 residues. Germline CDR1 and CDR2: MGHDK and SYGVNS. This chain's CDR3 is CASSELRLAGDTQYF.

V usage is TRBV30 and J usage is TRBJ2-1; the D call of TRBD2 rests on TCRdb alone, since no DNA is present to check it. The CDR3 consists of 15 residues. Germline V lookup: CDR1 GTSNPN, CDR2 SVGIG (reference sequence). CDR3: CAWSVLAGGTMEQFF.

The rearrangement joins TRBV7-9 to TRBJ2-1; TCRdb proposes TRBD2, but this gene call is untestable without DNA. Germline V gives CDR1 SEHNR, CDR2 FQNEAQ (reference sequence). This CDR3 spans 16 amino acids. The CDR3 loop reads CASSALWAGEDNEQFF.

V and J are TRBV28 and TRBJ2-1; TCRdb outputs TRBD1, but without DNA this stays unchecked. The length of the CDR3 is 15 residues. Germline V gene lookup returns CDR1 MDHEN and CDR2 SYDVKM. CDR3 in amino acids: CATRAWAGFRNEQFF.

CDR3 sequence: CASSPTGAGNYGYTF. The V call is TRBV7-9, the J call TRBJ1-2; the TCRdb call, TRBD1, lacks DNA for checking. Germline CDR1 is SEHNR and CDR2 is FQNEAQ (reference sequence). CDR3 size: 15 residues.

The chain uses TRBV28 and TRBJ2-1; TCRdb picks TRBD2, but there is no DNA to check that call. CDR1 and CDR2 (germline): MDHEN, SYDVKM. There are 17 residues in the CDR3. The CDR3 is CASSFPPPENSYNEQFF.

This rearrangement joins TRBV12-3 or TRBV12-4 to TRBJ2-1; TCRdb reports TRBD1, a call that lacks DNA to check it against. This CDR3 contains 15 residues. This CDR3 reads CASSFLPGFNNEQFF.

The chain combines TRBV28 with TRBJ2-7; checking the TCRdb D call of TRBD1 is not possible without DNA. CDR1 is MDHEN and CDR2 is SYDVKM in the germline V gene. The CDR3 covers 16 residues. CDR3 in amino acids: CASRSPWDSQSYEQYF.

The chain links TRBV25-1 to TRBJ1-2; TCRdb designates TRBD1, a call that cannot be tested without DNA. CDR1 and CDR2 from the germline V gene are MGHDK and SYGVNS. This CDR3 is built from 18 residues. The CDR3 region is CASSEYFAGGASNYGYTF.

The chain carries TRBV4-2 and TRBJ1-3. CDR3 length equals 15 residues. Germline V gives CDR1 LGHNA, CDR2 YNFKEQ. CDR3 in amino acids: CASSSSRTEGNTIYF.

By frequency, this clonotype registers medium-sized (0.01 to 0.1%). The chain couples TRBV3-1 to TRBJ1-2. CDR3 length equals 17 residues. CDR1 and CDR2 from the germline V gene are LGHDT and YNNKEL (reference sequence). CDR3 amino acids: CASSQEWGDSLLYGYTF.

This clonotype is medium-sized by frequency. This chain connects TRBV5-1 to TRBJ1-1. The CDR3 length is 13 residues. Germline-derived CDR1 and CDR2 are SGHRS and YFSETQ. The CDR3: CASSSTVNTEAFF.

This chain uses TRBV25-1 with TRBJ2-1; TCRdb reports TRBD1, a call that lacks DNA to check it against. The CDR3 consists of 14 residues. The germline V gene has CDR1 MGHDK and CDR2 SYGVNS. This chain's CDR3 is CASIGGGVYNEQFF.

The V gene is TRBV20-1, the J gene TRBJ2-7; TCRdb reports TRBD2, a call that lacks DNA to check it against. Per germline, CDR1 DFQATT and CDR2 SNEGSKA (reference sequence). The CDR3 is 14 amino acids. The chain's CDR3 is CSAVIAGAGYEQYF.

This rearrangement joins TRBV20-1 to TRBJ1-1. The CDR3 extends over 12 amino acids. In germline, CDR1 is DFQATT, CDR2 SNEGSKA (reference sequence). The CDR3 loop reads CSAPDPLGEAFF.

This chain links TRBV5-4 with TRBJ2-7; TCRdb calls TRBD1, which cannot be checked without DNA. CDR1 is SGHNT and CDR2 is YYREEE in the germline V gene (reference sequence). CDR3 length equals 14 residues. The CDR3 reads CASSFWGLADEQYF.

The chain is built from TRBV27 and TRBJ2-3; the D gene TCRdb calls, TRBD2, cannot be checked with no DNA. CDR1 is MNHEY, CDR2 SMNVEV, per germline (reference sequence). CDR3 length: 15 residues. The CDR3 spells CASSPTSPSTDTQYF.

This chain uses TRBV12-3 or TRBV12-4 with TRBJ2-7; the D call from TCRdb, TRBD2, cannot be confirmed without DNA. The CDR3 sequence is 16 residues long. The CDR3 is CASSSQGLAGLYEQYF.

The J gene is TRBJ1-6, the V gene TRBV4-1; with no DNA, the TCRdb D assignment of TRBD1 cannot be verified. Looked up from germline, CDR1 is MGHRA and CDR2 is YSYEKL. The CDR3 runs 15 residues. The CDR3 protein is CASSQTKQGFPPLHF.

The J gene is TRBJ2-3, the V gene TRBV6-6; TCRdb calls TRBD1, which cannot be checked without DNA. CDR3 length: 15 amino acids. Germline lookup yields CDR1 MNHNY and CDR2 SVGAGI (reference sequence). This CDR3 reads CASSFRGPDTDTQYF.

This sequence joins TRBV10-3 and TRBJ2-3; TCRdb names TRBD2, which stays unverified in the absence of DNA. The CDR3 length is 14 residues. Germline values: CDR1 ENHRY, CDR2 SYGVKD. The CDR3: CAIRGLNPTDTQYF.

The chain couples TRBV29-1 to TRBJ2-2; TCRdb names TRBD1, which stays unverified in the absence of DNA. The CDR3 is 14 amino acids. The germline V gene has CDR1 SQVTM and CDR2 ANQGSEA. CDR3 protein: CSVGASGMGGELFF.

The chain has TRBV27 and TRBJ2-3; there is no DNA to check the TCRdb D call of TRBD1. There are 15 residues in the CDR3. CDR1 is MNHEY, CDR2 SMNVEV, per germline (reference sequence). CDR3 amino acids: CASSLAGVHTDTQYF.

CDR3 loop: CASSESGISYNSPLHF. The gene calls are TRBV25-1 and TRBJ1-6. This CDR3 comprises 16 residues. Germline lookup yields CDR1 MGHDK and CDR2 SYGVNS. Based on the CDR3 plus reference TRBV25-1 and TRBJ1-6, the full variable domain is EADIYQTPRYLVIGTGKKITLECSQTMGHDKMYWYQQDPGMELHLIHYSYGVNSTEKGDLSSESTVSRIRTEHFPLTLESARPSHTSQYLCASSESGISYNSPLHFGNGTRLTVT.